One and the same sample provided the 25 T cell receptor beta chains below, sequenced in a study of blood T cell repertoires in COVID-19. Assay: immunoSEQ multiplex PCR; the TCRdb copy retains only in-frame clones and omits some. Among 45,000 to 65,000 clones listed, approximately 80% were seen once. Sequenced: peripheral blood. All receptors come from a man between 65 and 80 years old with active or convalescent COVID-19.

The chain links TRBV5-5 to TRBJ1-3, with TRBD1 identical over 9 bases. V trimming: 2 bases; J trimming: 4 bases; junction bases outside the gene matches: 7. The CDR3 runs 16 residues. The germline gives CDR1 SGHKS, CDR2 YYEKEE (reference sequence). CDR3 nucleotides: TGTGCCAGCAGCTTTGCCGGGACAGGGACCGGAAACACCATATATTTT. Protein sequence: CASSFAGTGTGNTIYF. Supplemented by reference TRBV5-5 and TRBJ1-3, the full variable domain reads DAGVTQSPTHLIKTRGQQVTLRCSPISGHKSVSWYQQVLGQGPQFIFQYYEKEERGRGNFPDRFSARQFPNYSSELNVNALLLGDSALYLCASSFAGTGTGNTIYFGEGSWLTVV.

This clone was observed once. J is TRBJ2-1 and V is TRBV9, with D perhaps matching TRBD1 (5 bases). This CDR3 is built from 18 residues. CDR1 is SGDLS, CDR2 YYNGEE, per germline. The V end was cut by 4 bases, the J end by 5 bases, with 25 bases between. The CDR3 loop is CASSPSRGMAAKNNEQFF. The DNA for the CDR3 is TGTGCCAGCAGCCCAAGTAGGGGCATGGCGGCAAAAAACAATGAGCAGTTCTTC. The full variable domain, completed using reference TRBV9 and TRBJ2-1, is DSGVTQTPKHLITATGQRVTLRCSPRSGDLSVYWYQQSLDQGLQFLIQYYNGEERAKGNILERFSAQQFPDLHSELNLSSLELGDSALYFCASSPSRGMAAKNNEQFFGPGTRLTVL.

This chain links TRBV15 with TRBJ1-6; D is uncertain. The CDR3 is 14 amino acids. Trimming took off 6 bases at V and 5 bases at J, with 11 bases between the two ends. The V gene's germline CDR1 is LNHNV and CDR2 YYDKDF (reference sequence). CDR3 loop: CATRSGLNNSPLHF. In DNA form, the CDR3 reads TGTGCCACCAGGTCGGGTCTGAATAATTCACCCCTCCACTTT.

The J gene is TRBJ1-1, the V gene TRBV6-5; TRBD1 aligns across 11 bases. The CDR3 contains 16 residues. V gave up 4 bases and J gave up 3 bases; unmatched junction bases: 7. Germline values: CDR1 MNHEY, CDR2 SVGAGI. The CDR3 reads CASSSWTGGRYTEAFF. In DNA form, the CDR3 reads TGTGCCAGCAGTTCCTGGACAGGGGGCCGGTACACTGAAGCTTTCTTT.

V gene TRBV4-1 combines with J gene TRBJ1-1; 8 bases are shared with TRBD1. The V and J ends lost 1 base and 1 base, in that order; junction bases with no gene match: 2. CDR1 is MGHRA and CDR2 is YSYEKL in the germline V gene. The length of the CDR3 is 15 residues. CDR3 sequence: CASSQAGTGNTEAFF. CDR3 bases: TGCGCCAGCAGCCAAGCCGGGACAGGGAACACTGAAGCTTTCTTT.

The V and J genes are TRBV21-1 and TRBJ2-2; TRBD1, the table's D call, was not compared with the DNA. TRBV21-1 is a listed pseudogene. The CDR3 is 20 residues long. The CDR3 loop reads CASSAENRQSRGMFAGELFF. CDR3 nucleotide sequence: TGTGCCAGCAGCGCGGAAAACCGACAGTCAAGGGGGATGTTTGCCGGGGAGCTGTTTTTT.

CDR3 residues: CATSESGTGNQPQHF. The DNA for the CDR3 is TGTGCCACCAGTGAGTCCGGGACAGGGAATCAGCCCCAGCATTTT. The chain couples TRBV24-1 to TRBJ1-5; 9 nucleotides line up with TRBD1. V shed 4 bases and J 4 bases; nucleotides not matched to a gene: 4. CDR1 is KGHDR, CDR2 SFDVKD, per germline. The CDR3 is 15 amino acids.

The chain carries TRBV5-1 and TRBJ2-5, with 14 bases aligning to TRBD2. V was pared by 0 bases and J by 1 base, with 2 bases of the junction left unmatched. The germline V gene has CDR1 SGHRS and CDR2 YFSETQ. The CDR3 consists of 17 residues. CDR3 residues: CASSLGLAGGIQETQYF. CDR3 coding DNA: TGCGCCAGCAGCTTGGGACTAGCGGGGGGGATCCAAGAGACCCAGTACTTC.

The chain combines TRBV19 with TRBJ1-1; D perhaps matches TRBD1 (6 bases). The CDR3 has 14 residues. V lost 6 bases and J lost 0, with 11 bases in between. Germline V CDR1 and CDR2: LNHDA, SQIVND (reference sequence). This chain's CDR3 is CASSHDRLNTEAFF. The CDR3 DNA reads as TGTGCCAGTAGCCACGACAGGCTGAACACTGAAGCTTTCTTT.

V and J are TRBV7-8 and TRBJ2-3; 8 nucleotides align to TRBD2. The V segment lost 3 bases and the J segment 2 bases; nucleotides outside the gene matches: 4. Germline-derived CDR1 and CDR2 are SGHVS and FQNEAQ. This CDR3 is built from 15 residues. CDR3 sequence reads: CASSLNSGTTDTQYF. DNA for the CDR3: TGTGCCAGCAGCTTGAATAGCGGGACCACAGATACGCAGTATTTT.

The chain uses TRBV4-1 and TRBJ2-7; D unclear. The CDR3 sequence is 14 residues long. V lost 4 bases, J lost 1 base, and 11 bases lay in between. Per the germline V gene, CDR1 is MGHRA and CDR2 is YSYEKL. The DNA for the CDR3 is TGCGCCAGCAGCCGAGAGACACGATCCTACGAGCAGTACTTC. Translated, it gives CASSRETRSYEQYF.

CDR3 region: CASSEQGAGEQYF. In DNA, the CDR3 is TGTGCCAGCAGCGAACAGGGGGCGGGAGAGCAGTACTTC. The J gene is TRBJ2-7, the V gene TRBV9; 9 positions match TRBD1. With 3 bases clipped from V and 7 bases from J, the junction kept 5 bases outside the gene matches. The CDR3 consists of 13 residues. Germline V gives CDR1 SGDLS, CDR2 YYNGEE. Variable domain in full (rest from reference TRBV9 and TRBJ2-7): DSGVTQTPKHLITATGQRVTLRCSPRSGDLSVYWYQQSLDQGLQFLIQYYNGEERAKGNILERFSAQQFPDLHSELNLSSLELGDSALYFCASSEQGAGEQYFGPGTRLTVT.

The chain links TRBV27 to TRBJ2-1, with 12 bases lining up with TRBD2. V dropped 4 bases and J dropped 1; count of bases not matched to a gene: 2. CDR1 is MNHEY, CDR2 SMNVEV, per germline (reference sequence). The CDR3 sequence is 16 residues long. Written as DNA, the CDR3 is TGTGCCAGCAGTTCACTAGCGGGGGGTTCCTACAATGAGCAGTTCTTC. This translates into CASSSLAGGSYNEQFF.

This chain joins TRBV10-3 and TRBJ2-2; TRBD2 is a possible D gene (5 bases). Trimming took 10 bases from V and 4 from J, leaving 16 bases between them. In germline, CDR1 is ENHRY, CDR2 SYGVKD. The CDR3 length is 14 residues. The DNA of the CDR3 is TGTGCCACCGCCGGACGGGAAGCCACCGGGGAGCTGTTTTTT. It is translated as CATAGREATGELFF.

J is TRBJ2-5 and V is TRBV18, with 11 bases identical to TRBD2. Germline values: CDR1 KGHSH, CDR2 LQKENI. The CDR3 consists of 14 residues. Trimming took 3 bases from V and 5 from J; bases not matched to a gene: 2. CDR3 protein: CASSPTSGSETQYF. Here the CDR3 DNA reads TGTGCCAGCTCACCTACTAGCGGGAGTGAGACCCAGTACTTC.

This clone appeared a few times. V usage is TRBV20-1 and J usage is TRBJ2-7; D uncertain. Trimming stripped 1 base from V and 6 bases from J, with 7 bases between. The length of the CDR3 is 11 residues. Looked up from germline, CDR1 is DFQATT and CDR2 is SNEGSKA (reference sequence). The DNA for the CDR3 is TGCAGTGCTAGAGTCCTAGGCGAGCAGTACTTC. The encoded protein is CSARVLGEQYF.

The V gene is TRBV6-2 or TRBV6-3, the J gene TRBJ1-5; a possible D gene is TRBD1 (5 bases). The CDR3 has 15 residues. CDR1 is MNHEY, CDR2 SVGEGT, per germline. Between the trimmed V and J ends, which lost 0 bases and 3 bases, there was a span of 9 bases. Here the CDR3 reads CASSYSGHYNQPQHF. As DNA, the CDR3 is TGTGCCAGCAGTTACTCCGGACACTACAATCAGCCCCAGCATTTT.

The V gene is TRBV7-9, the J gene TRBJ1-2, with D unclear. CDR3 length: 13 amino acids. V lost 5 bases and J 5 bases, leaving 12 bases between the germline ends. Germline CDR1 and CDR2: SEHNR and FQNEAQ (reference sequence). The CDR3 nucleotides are TGTGCCAGCAGCCGTGACGAGGTTTATGGCTACACCTTC. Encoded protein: CASSRDEVYGYTF.

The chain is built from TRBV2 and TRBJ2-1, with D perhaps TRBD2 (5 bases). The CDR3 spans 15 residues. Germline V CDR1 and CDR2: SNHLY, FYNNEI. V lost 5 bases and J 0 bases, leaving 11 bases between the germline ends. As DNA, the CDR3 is TGTGCCAGCAGTAATAGCGAGAGCTCCTACAATGAGCAGTTCTTC. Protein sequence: CASSNSESSYNEQFF.

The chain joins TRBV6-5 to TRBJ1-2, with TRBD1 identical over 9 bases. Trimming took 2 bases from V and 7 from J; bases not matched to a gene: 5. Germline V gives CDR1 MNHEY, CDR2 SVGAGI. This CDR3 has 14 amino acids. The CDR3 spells CASSYGQGNVGYTF. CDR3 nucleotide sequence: TGTGCCAGCAGTTACGGACAGGGGAATGTTGGCTACACCTTC.

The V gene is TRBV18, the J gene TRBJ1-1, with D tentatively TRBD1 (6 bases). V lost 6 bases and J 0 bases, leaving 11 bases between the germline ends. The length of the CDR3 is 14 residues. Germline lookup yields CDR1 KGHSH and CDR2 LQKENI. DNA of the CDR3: TGTGCCAGCTCCCCCACAGGGCTGAACACTGAAGCTTTCTTT. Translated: CASSPTGLNTEAFF. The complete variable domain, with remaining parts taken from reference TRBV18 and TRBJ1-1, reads NAGVMQNPRHLVRRRGQEARLRCSPMKGHSHVYWYRQLPEEGLKFMVYLQKENIIDESGMPKERFSAEFPKEGPSILRIQQVVRGDSAAYFCASSPTGLNTEAFFGQGTRLTVV.

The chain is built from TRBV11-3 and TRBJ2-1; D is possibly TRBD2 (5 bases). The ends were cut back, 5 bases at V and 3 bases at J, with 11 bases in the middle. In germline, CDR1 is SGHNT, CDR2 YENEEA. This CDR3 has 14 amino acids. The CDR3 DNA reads TGTGCCAGCAGCAAACTAGAGCGCTACAATGAGCAGTTCTTC. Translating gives CASSKLERYNEQFF.

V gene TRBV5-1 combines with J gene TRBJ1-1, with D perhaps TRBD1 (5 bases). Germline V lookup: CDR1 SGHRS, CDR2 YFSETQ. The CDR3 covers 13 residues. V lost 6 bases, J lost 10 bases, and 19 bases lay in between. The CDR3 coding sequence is TGCGCCAGCACGGGCCTGGGGCTCGGGGGAGCTTTCTTT. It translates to CASTGLGLGGAFF.

The CDR3 DNA follows: TGTGCCATCAGTGACCTGAGTGGCTCTGGAAACACCATATATTTT. It encodes CAISDLSGSGNTIYF. The V call is TRBV10-3, the J call TRBJ1-3, with D hard to call. V was clipped by 3 bases and J by 0 bases, with 9 bases between them. Germline V gene data show CDR1 as ENHRY and CDR2 as SYGVKD. The length of the CDR3 is 15 residues.

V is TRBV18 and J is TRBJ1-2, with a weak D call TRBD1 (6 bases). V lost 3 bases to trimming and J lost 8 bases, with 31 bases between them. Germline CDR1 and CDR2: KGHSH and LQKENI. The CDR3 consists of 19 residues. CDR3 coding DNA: TGTGCCAGCTCACCCTATCAAATTTTCAAAAGTTCACAGGGAAGCGGCTACACCTTC. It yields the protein CASSPYQIFKSSQGSGYTF.